The sequence of this T cell receptor (beta chain) was determined in a study of blood T cell repertoires in COVID-19. The CDR3 has 13 amino acids. CDR1 and CDR2 (germline): LNHDA, SQIVND (reference sequence). The V and J ends lost 4 bases and 0 bases respectively, with 7 bases between them. Using immunoSEQ multiplex PCR, the repertoire was profiled, and TCRdb retains in-frame clones only, with some absent. The data show some 380,000 clones, 88% seen once. The receptor comes from a woman in her thirties or forties with acute COVID-19. The V call is TRBV19, the J call TRBJ2-7, with no clear D. Sequenced sample: PBMCs or T cells enriched from blood (not recorded which). CDR3 in amino acids: CASSRDFSYEQYF. CDR3 in DNA: TGTGCCAGTAGTAGAGACTTCTCCTACGAGCAGTACTTC. Together with reference TRBV19 and TRBJ2-7, the CDR3 gives the full variable domain: DGGITQSPKYLFRKEGQNVTLSCEQNLNHDAMYWYRQDPGQGLRLIYYSQIVNDFQKGDIAEGYSVSREKKESFPLTVTSAQKNPTAFYLCASSRDFSYEQYFGPGTRLTVT.